At least ten counts were recorded for the clone carrying this T cell receptor beta chain. Its matching antigen is unknown. Regarding time point: sample taken at primary tumor resection. Whole RNA obtained from tumor, nontumor lung or frozen PBMC underwent sequencing without sorting. V gave up 4 bases and J gave up 9 bases; unmatched junction bases: 8. This CDR3 is 15 amino acids long. Germline-derived CDR1 and CDR2 are SGHTA and FQGNSA. TCRdb re-called the 5' RACE reads with MiXCR, one entry per CDR3 protein. In the table there are some 40,000 distinct CDR3 sequences, around 5% of which are singletons. This record comes from a study of spatial heterogeneity in lung cancer. Study-wide findings and caveats: Ubiquitous expanded tumor TCRs appeared in blood more at resection than follow-up.

The chain uses TRBV7-2 and TRBJ2-1; 11 positions match TRBD2. The source is a female donor with early-stage non-small cell lung cancer. The source material was PBMCs, sampled at surgery. DNA for the CDR3: TGTGCCAGCAGCTCCACCGGGACTAGCGGTTCTGAGCAGTTCTTC. Its translation: CASSSTGTSGSEQFF. Full variable domain (outside the CDR3, taken from reference TRBV7-2 and TRBJ2-1): GAGVSQSPSNKVTEKGKDVELRCDPISGHTALYWYRQSLGQGLEFLIYFQGNSAPDKSGLPSDRFSAERTGGSVSTLTIQRTQQEDSAVYLCASSSTGTSGSEQFFGPGTRLTVL.